These 14 T cell receptor beta chains were all obtained from the same sample, sequenced in a study of T cell changes during pregnancy in multiple sclerosis. Measured with immunoSEQ multiplex PCR; TCRdb has only the in-frame clones, and not every one. The sample consists of some 57,000 clones, about nine tenths of them appearing once. The sample consisted of CD4+ T cells from peripheral blood mononuclear cells, taken in the first trimester of pregnancy. The receptors shown here come from a female donor with multiple sclerosis, enrolled in a pregnancy study.

The chain employs TRBV7-2 and TRBJ2-5; tentatively, D is TRBD1 (5 bases). This CDR3 is 16 amino acids long. V lost 4 bases to trimming and J lost 5 bases, with 20 bases between them. From germline, CDR1 is SGHTA and CDR2 FQGNSA. DNA of the CDR3: TGTGCCAGCAGCTCCGGTCCACAGGTAGCAGGGGAGACCCAGTACTTC. As protein: CASSSGPQVAGETQYF. Filled out from reference TRBV7-2 and TRBJ2-5, the complete variable domain reads GAGVSQSPSNKVTEKGKDVELRCDPISGHTALYWYRQSLGQGLEFLIYFQGNSAPDKSGLPSDRFSAERTGGSVSTLTIQRTQQEDSAVYLCASSSGPQVAGETQYFGPGTRLLVL.

The CDR3 reads CAWSPGQGVFTEAFF. CDR3 sequence (DNA): TGTGCCTGGAGTCCGGGACAGGGGGTTTTCACTGAAGCTTTCTTT. The rearrangement links TRBV30 to TRBJ1-1; TRBD1 aligns across 11 bases. The J segment lost 4 bases and the V segment lost 2 bases, leaving 6 bases of the junction unmatched. The CDR3 covers 15 residues. CDR1 is GTSNPN, CDR2 SVGIG, per germline (reference sequence).

The chain joins TRBV9 to TRBJ2-1, with D tentatively TRBD1 (6 bases). Germline CDR1 is SGDLS and CDR2 is YYNGEE. The CDR3 consists of 16 residues. The V gene lost 2 bases and the J gene lost 0 bases, with 12 bases spanning the gap. CDR3 in DNA: TGTGCCAGCAGCGTCCGGGACACTTTCTCCTACAATGAGCAGTTCTTC. Translated: CASSVRDTFSYNEQFF. Filled out from reference TRBV9 and TRBJ2-1, the complete variable domain reads DSGVTQTPKHLITATGQRVTLRCSPRSGDLSVYWYQQSLDQGLQFLIQYYNGEERAKGNILERFSAQQFPDLHSELNLSSLELGDSALYFCASSVRDTFSYNEQFFGPGTRLTVL.

This clone was recorded a few times. The V and J genes are TRBV7-6 and TRBJ1-1; D is unresolved. This CDR3 comprises 15 residues. Trimming cost V 1 base and J 4 bases, with 13 bases left between them. Germline V gene lookup returns CDR1 SGHVS and CDR2 FNYEAQ. CDR3 amino acids: CASSLGVRGLTEAFF. The CDR3 DNA follows: TGTGCCAGCAGCTTAGGGGTCAGAGGTCTCACTGAAGCTTTCTTT.

In the case of this clone: A junction end diverges from the germline sequence, so it may reflect a read error. The rearrangement uses TRBV25-1 and TRBJ1-3, with D possibly matching TRBD1 (5 bases). CDR1 and CDR2 from the germline V gene are MGHDK and SYGVNS. CDR3 length: 16 amino acids. The CDR3, as DNA: TGTGCCAGCAGTGAGACCCACCAATTGGGGGGAAACACCGTATATTTT. This sequence encodes CASSETHQLGGNTVYF.

This chain uses TRBV11-3 with TRBJ2-2, with 7 bases fitting TRBD2. With V trimmed by 5 bases and J by 6 bases, 6 bases remained unmatched. Germline V gene lookup returns CDR1 SGHNT and CDR2 YENEEA. The CDR3 contains 14 residues. The CDR3 DNA follows: TGTGCCAGCAGCCCGAAGGGAGGGGCCGGGGAGCTGTTTTTT. Its translation is CASSPKGGAGELFF.

The J gene is TRBJ1-2, the V gene TRBV15; 9 bases agree with TRBD1. Per the germline V gene, CDR1 is LNHNV and CDR2 is YYDKDF (reference sequence). The CDR3 is 14 amino acids. J gave up 0 bases and V 8 bases, and 4 bases lay outside the gene matches. The CDR3 DNA sequence: TGTGCCACCGGACAGGGGCAACCTAACTATGGCTACACCTTC. Protein sequence: CATGQGQPNYGYTF.

The V and J genes are TRBV7-6 and TRBJ2-1; TRBD1 matches at 7 bases. This CDR3 comprises 15 residues. Per germline, CDR1 SGHVS and CDR2 FNYEAQ. The J segment lost 8 bases and the V segment lost 2 bases, leaving 9 bases of the junction unmatched. Here the CDR3 DNA reads TGTGCCAGCAGCTTAAGTGTACAGGGGTCCCATGAGCAGTTCTTC. This gives the protein CASSLSVQGSHEQFF.

This clone showed up just a few times. The CDR3 nucleotides are TGTGCAAGTCGCCCTCCCAGGGATTCCACTGAAGCTTTCTTT. As protein: CASRPPRDSTEAFF. The chain recombines TRBV12-2 with TRBJ1-1; TRBD1 was called by the table and not checked on the DNA. TRBV12-2 is classified as a pseudogene. This CDR3 region has 14 residues.

The chain is built from TRBV6-5 and TRBJ1-5; a weak D match, TRBD1 (6 bases). The V end lost 4 bases, the J end lost 2 bases, and 15 bases lay between the germline ends. Germline CDR1 and CDR2: MNHEY and SVGAGI. The CDR3 has 16 amino acids. CDR3 protein: CASSSTRTVGNQPQHF. The CDR3 DNA follows: TGTGCCAGCAGTTCTACGAGGACAGTCGGCAATCAGCCCCAGCATTTT.

V gene TRBV4-3 combines with J gene TRBJ2-5, with TRBD2 matching 9 bases. Germline CDR1 LGHNA, CDR2 YSLEER. The CDR3 consists of 14 residues. V lost 6 bases, J lost 1 base, and 3 bases stayed unmatched. The CDR3 sequence: CASSQTSGQETQYF. The CDR3 DNA reads TGCGCCAGCAGTCAGACTAGCGGCCAAGAGACCCAGTACTTC.

V usage is TRBV6-6 and J usage is TRBJ1-5; D ambiguous. The CDR3 totals 14 residues. The V end was cut by 3 bases, the J end by 5 bases, with 11 bases between. Looked up from germline, CDR1 is MNHNY and CDR2 is SVGAGI (reference sequence). CDR3 loop: CASSYGQNYQPQHF. Here the CDR3 DNA reads TGTGCCAGCAGTTATGGGCAAAATTATCAGCCCCAGCATTTT.

The chain recombines TRBV29-1 with TRBJ1-2; D not resolved. Germline-derived CDR1 and CDR2 are SQVTM and ANQGSEA. Trimming shortened V by 7 bases and J by 7 bases, and 7 bases separated the two germline ends. The CDR3 contains 9 residues. CDR3 coding DNA: TGCAGCGGCCTACCTGGCTACACCTTC. It specifies CSGLPGYTF.

The chain links TRBV9 to TRBJ2-7; 9 bases are shared with TRBD1. V trimming: 2 bases; J trimming: 3 bases; junction bases outside the gene matches: 6. The length of the CDR3 is 15 residues. CDR1 and CDR2 from the germline V gene are SGDLS and YYNGEE. The CDR3 DNA is TGTGCCAGCAGCGTTCGGACAGGGGCAAACTACGAGCAGTACTTC. Its translation is CASSVRTGANYEQYF.